This is a list of T cell receptor beta chains from one sample in a study of shared clonotypes between healthy human individuals. The table came from immunoSEQ multiplex PCR; TCRdb's copy has only in-frame clones and leaves some out. This repertoire shows roughly 2.2 million clones, just over 90% found once; its top ten account for 0.35% to 0.5%. Sequenced input: naive CD4+ T cells from PBMCs. The receptors were gathered from a man aged 18 to 29 in good health. Some clones in this sample may be carry-over from other donors' samples. Each CDR3 is given with its conserved first and last residue. The D gene is left open where the match is weak. Only part of the rows carry a size: once, few, many, or a class if the clone is expanded.

J: TRBJ2-1; D: .; size: few; V: TRBV7-3; DNA: TGTGCCAGCAGCTTAAACAGAAACAATGAGCAGTTCTTC; CDR3: CASSLNRNNEQFF
J: TRBJ2-1; D: .; size: .; V: TRBV4-1; DNA: TGCGCCAGCAGCCACCCTTTGACCCGCGGGGATGAGCAGTTCTTC; CDR3: CASSHPLTRGDEQFF
J: TRBJ1-5; D: .; size: .; V: TRBV2; DNA: TGTGCCAGCCAAAGGGGCTATAGCAATCAGCCCCAGCATTTT; CDR3: CASQRGYSNQPQHF
J: TRBJ1-1; D: .; size: few; V: TRBV20-1; DNA: TGCAGTGCCCAAGACAGGCCCTTACCTTTCTTT; CDR3: CSAQDRPLPFF
J: TRBJ2-5; D: .; size: .; V: TRBV7-9; DNA: TGTGCCAGCAGCTTAGACCAGTACGGGACCCAGTACTTC; CDR3: CASSLDQYGTQYF
J: TRBJ2-7; D: .; size: .; V: TRBV30; DNA: TGTGCCTGGGGCAGCTCCTACGAGCAGTACTTC; CDR3: CAWGSSYEQYF
J: TRBJ1-5; D: .; size: few; V: TRBV7-8; DNA: TGTGCCAGCAGCTTGAATAAGGGGGTTCAGCCCCAGCATTTT; CDR3: CASSLNKGVQPQHF
J: TRBJ2-7; D: TRBD2; size: .; V: TRBV19; DNA: TGTGCCAGTAGCCGGACTAGCGGGGACTCCTACGAGCAGTACTTC; CDR3: CASSRTSGDSYEQYF
J: TRBJ1-1; D: .; size: .; V: TRBV28; DNA: TGTGCCAGCAGCACTAACAGACTGAACACTGAAGCTTTCTTT; CDR3: CASSTNRLNTEAFF
J: TRBJ2-5; D: .; size: .; V: TRBV2; DNA: TGTGCCAGCAGTGGGGGTTCAGAGACCCAGTACTTC; CDR3: CASSGGSETQYF
J: TRBJ2-7; D: .; size: .; V: TRBV5-4; DNA: TGTGCCAGCAGCTTGGGGGTCAACGAGCAGTACTTC; CDR3: CASSLGVNEQYF
J: TRBJ2-7; D: .; size: .; V: TRBV7-3; DNA: TGTGCCAGCAGCTTAATGGGCAGGGGGGCGAGCGGGAGCTCCTACGAGCAGTACTTC; CDR3: CASSLMGRGASGSSYEQYF
J: TRBJ2-1; D: TRBD2; size: .; V: TRBV5-1; DNA: TGCGCCAGCAGCTTGGTAGCGGGCAGCAATGAGCAGTTCTTC; CDR3: CASSLVAGSNEQFF
J: TRBJ2-7; D: .; size: .; V: TRBV30; DNA: TGTGCCTGGAGTGTGCTTTGGGGAGAGGGACGAAACGAGCAGTACTTC; CDR3: CAWSVLWGEGRNEQYF
J: TRBJ1-2; D: .; size: .; V: TRBV5-4; DNA: TGTGCCAGCAGCTCTTCCGGGCCCTTTTCTAACTATGGCTACACCTTC; CDR3: CASSSSGPFSNYGYTF
J: TRBJ2-3; D: TRBD1; size: once; V: TRBV5-1; DNA: TGCGCCAGCAGCTCCCCGGGACAGATTACAGATACGCAGTATTTT; CDR3: CASSSPGQITDTQYF
J: TRBJ2-2; D: TRBD2; size: .; V: TRBV6-6; DNA: TGTGCCAGCAGAGATAGCGGGAGAGGTACCGGGGAGCTGTTTTTT; CDR3: CASRDSGRGTGELFF
J: TRBJ2-7; D: .; size: .; V: TRBV15; DNA: TGTGCCACCAGCAGAGCGTCCTACGAGCAGTACTTC; CDR3: CATSRASYEQYF
J: TRBJ2-2; D: TRBD2; size: .; V: TRBV5-1; DNA: TGCGCCAGCAGCCCCCCGGGACTAGCGGGCACCGGGGAGCTGTTTTTT; CDR3: CASSPPGLAGTGELFF
J: TRBJ1-2; D: TRBD1; size: .; V: TRBV11-2; DNA: TGTGCCAGCAGACCAATCCAAACCGGGACAGGGGGAGTTGGCTACACCTTC; CDR3: CASRPIQTGTGGVGYTF
J: TRBJ2-7; D: .; size: .; V: TRBV28; DNA: TGTGCCAGCAGTCCTTTGGTGGGGGATTGGTACGAGCAGTACTTC; CDR3: CASSPLVGDWYEQYF
J: TRBJ2-7; D: TRBD2; size: .; V: TRBV5-4; DNA: TGTGCCAGCAGCCCCGGGACTACAACCTTCTACGAGCAGTACTTC; CDR3: CASSPGTTTFYEQYF
J: TRBJ1-2; D: .; size: .; V: TRBV28; DNA: TGTGCCAGCAGTCAAGGGGACAACTATGGCTACACCTTC; CDR3: CASSQGDNYGYTF
J: TRBJ2-7; D: .; size: .; V: TRBV27; DNA: TGTGCCAGCAGTCCTCCTCTGCGGCCCAGAGAGCAGTACTTC; CDR3: CASSPPLRPREQYF
J: TRBJ2-5; D: .; size: .; V: TRBV11-3; DNA: TGTGCCAGCAGCTCCACCGGGGGCAAGAAGACCCAGTACTTC; CDR3: CASSSTGGKKTQYF
J: TRBJ1-1; D: TRBD1; size: .; V: TRBV7-9; DNA: TGTGCCAGCAGCTTGGGACAGGGAATGACTGAAGCTTTCTTT; CDR3: CASSLGQGMTEAFF